Presented here are 6 T cell receptor beta chains from one specimen sequenced in a study of regulatory T cells in long-lasting Graves disease. HTBI primers from iRepertoire and Arm-PCR of CDR3 regions yielded the TCR beta libraries. TCRdb recomputed calls from the multiplex PCR reads with MiXCR, one row per CDR3 protein. The sample lists 350,000 to 400,000 distinct CDR3 sequences; around 15% were seen once. Described time point: newly diagnosed GD, antithyroid drugs for less than 3 months. Extracted RNA from PBMCs served as the source of the TCR library. The material sequenced was peripheral blood mononuclear cells (PBMCs), taken at new diagnosis, from a patient treated with antithyroid drugs. The source is a female donor with Graves disease.

The chain couples TRBV27 to TRBJ2-1, with D possibly TRBD2 on 6 matching bases. Per germline, CDR1 MNHEY and CDR2 SMNVEV (reference sequence). CDR3 length: 12 amino acids. V was clipped by 4 bases and J by 9 bases, with 10 bases between them. The CDR3 spells CASSSGSTEQFF. The CDR3 DNA reads TGTGCCAGCAGTTCCGGGAGCACTGAGCAGTTCTTC.

This clonotype was seen many times. The chain links TRBV5-8 to TRBJ2-7; tentatively, D is TRBD1 or TRBD2 (6 bases each). V shed 5 bases and J shed 0 bases, with 15 bases lying between them. The CDR3 covers 15 residues. Germline V gene lookup returns CDR1 SGHTS and CDR2 YDEGEE. The CDR3 loop reads CASRLGGSGSYEQYF. The CDR3 region has the DNA TGTGCCAGCAGACTAGGGGGGAGCGGCTCCTACGAGCAGTACTTC.

The sample holds many counts of this clonotype. The rearrangement links TRBV7-2 to TRBJ2-1; D perhaps matches TRBD2 (7 bases). Germline CDR1 reads SGHTA; CDR2 reads FQGNSA. V lost 2 bases to trimming and J lost 0 bases, with 17 bases between them. There are 18 residues in the CDR3. Written as DNA, the CDR3 is TGTGCCAGCAGCTTATTGGGGGGGCCTTCCGGCTCCTACAATGAGCAGTTCTTC. Translating gives CASSLLGGPSGSYNEQFF.

Concerning this clonotype: Given a much more abundant clone one base away, this may be a read error. This chain uses TRBV20-1 with TRBJ2-1, with D possibly TRBD2 on 6 matching bases. The CDR3 covers 16 residues. Germline CDR1 and CDR2: DFQATT and SNEGSKA (reference sequence). V was clipped by 2 bases and J by 13 bases, with 27 bases between them. CDR3 nucleotides: TGCAGTGCTAGACCCACCCCTCCGATGGAGGGTGCGACCCAGTTCTTC. It encodes CSARPTPPMEGATQFF.

This chain joins TRBV7-9 and TRBJ1-1; 7 bases fit TRBD1. Germline CDR1 reads SEHNR; CDR2 reads FQNEAQ (reference sequence). The CDR3 has 14 residues. V lost 2 bases to trimming and J lost 7 bases; unmatched junction nucleotides: 7. The CDR3 sequence is CASSLIGGVGEAFF. The DNA of the CDR3 is TGTGCCAGCAGCTTAATAGGGGGCGTCGGTGAAGCTTTCTTT.

This clonotype was seen repeatedly, ten times or more. V and J are TRBV27 and TRBJ2-5; 8 bases align to TRBD2. The J segment lost 3 bases and the V segment lost 5 bases, leaving 8 bases of the junction unmatched. The CDR3 has 15 residues. Looked up from germline, CDR1 is MNHEY and CDR2 is SMNVEV (reference sequence). The CDR3 DNA is TGTGCCAGCAGTCCTCGCGGGGGGAATGAAGAGACCCAGTACTTC. As protein: CASSPRGGNEETQYF.